What follows is one TCR beta chain and its context. This sample was taken from a study of cytomegalovirus exposure and HLA in healthy donors. The germline gives CDR1 MDHEN, CDR2 SYDVKM. V gave up 5 bases and J gave up 1 base, with 9 bases separating them. The CDR3 totals 13 residues. Using immunoSEQ multiplex PCR, the repertoire was profiled, and TCRdb retains in-frame clones only, with some absent. The sample comprises about 160,000 clones, about 90% of which are singletons, and about 2.9% rests with the top ten. The rearrangement links TRBV28 to TRBJ2-7; maybe TRBD1 (5 bases). The sequence came from a woman aged 18-29 years in good health and CMV-seropositive. Sequenced material: PBMCs. The chain's CDR3 is CASSLRQSYEQYF. The CDR3 region has the DNA TGTGCCAGCAGTCTTCGACAGTCCTACGAGCAGTACTTC.